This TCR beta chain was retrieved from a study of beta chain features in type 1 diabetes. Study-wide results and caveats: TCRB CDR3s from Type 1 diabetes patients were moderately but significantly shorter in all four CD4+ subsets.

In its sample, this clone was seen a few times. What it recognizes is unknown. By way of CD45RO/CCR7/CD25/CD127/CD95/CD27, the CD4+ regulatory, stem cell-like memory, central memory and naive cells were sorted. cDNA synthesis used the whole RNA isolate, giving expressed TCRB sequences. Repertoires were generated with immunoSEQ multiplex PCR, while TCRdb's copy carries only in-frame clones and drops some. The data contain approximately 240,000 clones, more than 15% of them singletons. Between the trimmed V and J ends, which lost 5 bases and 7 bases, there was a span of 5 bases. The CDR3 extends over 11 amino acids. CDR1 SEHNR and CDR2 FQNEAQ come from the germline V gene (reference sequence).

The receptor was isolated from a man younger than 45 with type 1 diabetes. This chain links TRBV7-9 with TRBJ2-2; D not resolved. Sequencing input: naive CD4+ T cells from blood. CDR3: CASSPLGELFF. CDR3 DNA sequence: TGTGCCAGCAGCCCACTCGGGGAGCTGTTTTTT.